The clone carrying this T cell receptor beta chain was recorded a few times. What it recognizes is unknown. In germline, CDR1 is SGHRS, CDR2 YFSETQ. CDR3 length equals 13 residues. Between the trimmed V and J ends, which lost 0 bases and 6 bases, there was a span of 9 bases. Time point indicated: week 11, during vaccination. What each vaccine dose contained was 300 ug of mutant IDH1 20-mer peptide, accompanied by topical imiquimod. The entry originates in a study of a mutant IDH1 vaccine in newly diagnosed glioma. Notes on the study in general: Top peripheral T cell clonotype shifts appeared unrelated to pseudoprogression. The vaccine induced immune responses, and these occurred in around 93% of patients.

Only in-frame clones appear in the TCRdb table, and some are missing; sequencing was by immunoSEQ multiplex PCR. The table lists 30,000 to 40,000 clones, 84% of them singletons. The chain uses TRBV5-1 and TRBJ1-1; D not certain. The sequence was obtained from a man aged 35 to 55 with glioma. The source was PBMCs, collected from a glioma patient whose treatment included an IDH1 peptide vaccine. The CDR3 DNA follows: TGCGCCAGCAGCTTGGGGGCAAGCCCTGAAGCTTTCTTT. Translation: CASSLGASPEAFF.